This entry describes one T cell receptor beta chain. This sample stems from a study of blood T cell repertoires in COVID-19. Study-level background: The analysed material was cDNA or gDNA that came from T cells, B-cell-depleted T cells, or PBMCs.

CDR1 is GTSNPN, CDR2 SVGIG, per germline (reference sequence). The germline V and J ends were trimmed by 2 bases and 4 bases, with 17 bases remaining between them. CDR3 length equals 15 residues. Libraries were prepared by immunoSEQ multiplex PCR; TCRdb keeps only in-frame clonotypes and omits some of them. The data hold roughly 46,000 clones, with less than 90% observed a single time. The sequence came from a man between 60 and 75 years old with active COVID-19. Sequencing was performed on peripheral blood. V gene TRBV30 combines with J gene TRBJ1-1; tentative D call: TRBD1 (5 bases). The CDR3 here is CAWSRAGRGATEAFF. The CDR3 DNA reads TGTGCCTGGAGTAGGGCAGGGCGCGGGGCCACTGAAGCTTTCTTT.